This T cell receptor (beta chain) appears in the sequencing data of a study of control samples from healthy donors and cancer patients. Profiled with immunoSEQ multiplex PCR; TCRdb holds only in-frame clones, not every one. The profile shows approximately 100,000 clones, about 89% of them singletons. This clone appeared a few times. This receptor was obtained from a man younger than 40 in good health. Material: blood.

The CDR3 sequence is CASSEPGQGGTEAFF. The CDR3 DNA follows: TGCGCCAGCAGTGAGCCGGGACAGGGAGGCACTGAAGCTTTCTTT. The chain links TRBV5-1 to TRBJ1-1, with 9 bases identical to TRBD1. The CDR3 extends over 15 amino acids. The V gene's germline CDR1 is SGHRS and CDR2 YFSETQ. With V trimmed by 5 bases and J by 4 bases, 9 bases remained unmatched.